This T cell receptor (beta chain) was identified in a study of monozygotic twins with inflammatory bowel disease. General study results and limits: IBD-affected twins scored below their healthy co-twins in TCRbeta diversity (inverse Simpson). Resolution of different T cell subtypes was not achieved. No difference in repertoire similarity was seen between concordant and discordant twins, possibly because power was limited.

A note on this clonotype: Its target is unknown.

The germline gives CDR1 SNHLY, CDR2 FYNNEI. The CDR3 contains 12 residues. TCRdb re-called the 5' RACE reads and gives one entry per CDR3 protein, without DNA. This sample carries about 300,000 distinct CDR3 sequences, with more than 4.5% going to the ten biggest clones. This sequence originates from a human donor with ulcerative colitis or Crohn's disease, or a healthy co-twin of an affected twin (not recorded which). V usage is TRBV2 and J usage is TRBJ1-4; with no DNA, the TCRdb D assignment of TRBD1 cannot be verified. Sequenced material: blood. The CDR3 protein is CASSMGPEKLFF.